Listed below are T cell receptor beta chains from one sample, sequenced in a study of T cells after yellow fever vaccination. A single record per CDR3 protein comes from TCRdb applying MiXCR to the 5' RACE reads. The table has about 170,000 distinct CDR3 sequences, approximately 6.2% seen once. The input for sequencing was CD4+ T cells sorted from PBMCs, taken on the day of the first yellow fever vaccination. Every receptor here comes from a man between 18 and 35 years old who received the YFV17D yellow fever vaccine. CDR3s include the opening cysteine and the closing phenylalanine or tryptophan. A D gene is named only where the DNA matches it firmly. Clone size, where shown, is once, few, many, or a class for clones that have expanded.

TGTGCCAGCAGTGCCGTTCTAGCGGGGGGCACAGATACGCAGTATTTT	CASSAVLAGGTDTQYF	few	TRBV2	TRBJ2-3	TRBD2
TGTGCCAGCAGCTTAGTTTGGGTCGGGACAGGACAATTCAATGAGCAGTTCTTC	CASSLVWVGTGQFNEQFF	many	TRBV11-2	TRBJ2-1	TRBD1
TGTGCCACCTGGCGGAATGAGCAGTTCTTC	CATWRNEQFF	.	TRBV6-5	TRBJ2-1	.
TGCGCCAGCAGCTTAGGGGAACACTATGGCTACACCTTC	CASSLGEHYGYTF	many	TRBV5-1	TRBJ1-2	.
TGTGCCAGCAGTTCCCAGAAAGGACTAGCACTTGAGCAGTTCTTC	CASSSQKGLALEQFF	.	TRBV12-3/TRBV12-4	TRBJ2-1	TRBD2
TGTGCCAGCAGCCCTGGGGGAACAACCGACAATGAGCAGTTCTTC	CASSPGGTTDNEQFF	many	TRBV9	TRBJ2-1	.
TGTGCCAGCAGGGCGGGAGGGGCCTACAATGAGCAGTTCTTC	CASRAGGAYNEQFF	many	TRBV2	TRBJ2-1	TRBD2
TGTGCCAGCAGTCCACAGGGGGCCGGGGAGCTGTTTTTT	CASSPQGAGELFF	many	TRBV6-2/TRBV6-3	TRBJ2-2	TRBD1
TGCGCCAGCAGCTTGGGGACAGGGAGAATTGTCGCTGAAGCTTTCTTT	CASSLGTGRIVAEAFF	.	TRBV5-1	TRBJ1-1	TRBD1
TGTGCCAGCAGCTTAGCCGGGGGGGCCGCGAACACCGGGGAGCTGTTTTTT	CASSLAGGAANTGELFF	many	TRBV7-6	TRBJ2-2	TRBD2
TGCGCCAGCAGCCACCCGACAGTAAACAATGAAAAACTGTTTTTT	CASSHPTVNNEKLFF	many	TRBV4-1	TRBJ1-4	.
TGCGCCAGCAGCTTGGGAGGAGGGGGTTCCCACGAGCAGTACTTC	CASSLGGGGSHEQYF	many	TRBV5-1	TRBJ2-7	.
TGTGCCAGCAGCTTTTGGGAAACAGATACGCAGTATTTT	CASSFWETDTQYF	.	TRBV5-4	TRBJ2-3	.
TGTGCCAGCAGCTACCCCGGGACGGGAGTGAACACCATATATTTT	CASSYPGTGVNTIYF	.	TRBV7-9	TRBJ1-3	.
TGTGCCAGCAAAGGCCCCACTGAAGCTTTCTTT	CASKGPTEAFF	few	TRBV6-5	TRBJ1-1	.
TGTGCCAGCAGCCGGAGGTGGCCGCAGAGCACAGATACGCAGTATTTT	CASSRRWPQSTDTQYF	few	TRBV7-8	TRBJ2-3	.
TGCAGCGTTGCCGGGAGTCAGACCCAGTACTTC	CSVAGSQTQYF	many	TRBV29-1	TRBJ2-5	.
TGCGCCAGCAGTCCGCAAGGGGCGTGCTCCTACAATGAGCAGTTCTTC	CASSPQGACSYNEQFF	many	TRBV23-1	TRBJ2-1	.
TGTGCCAGCAGCCACGGACAGGGAATTAATTCACCCCTCCACTTT	CASSHGQGINSPLHF	many	TRBV3-1	TRBJ1-6	TRBD1
TGTGCCACCAGCAGAGCTGGACTAGCGGGGGTCGAGCAGTACTTC	CATSRAGLAGVEQYF	few	TRBV15	TRBJ2-7	TRBD2
TGCGCCAGCAGCTTGGAACGGCTACCCTACGAGCAGTACTTC	CASSLERLPYEQYF	many	TRBV5-1	TRBJ2-7	.
TGTGCCAGCAGCGTTATCGGGGGCACTGAAGCTTTCTTT	CASSVIGGTEAFF	many	TRBV9	TRBJ1-1	.